The next 19 T cell receptor beta chains were all read from a single sample in a study of blood T cell repertoires in COVID-19. Assay: immunoSEQ multiplex PCR; the TCRdb copy retains only in-frame clones and omits some. The sample holds 270,000 or so clones; over 75% are singletons and the top ten take approximately 9%. Sequencing was done on a sample of peripheral blood. All receptors derive from a human donor in a cohort sampled during active COVID-19.

V usage is TRBV6-2 or TRBV6-3 and J usage is TRBJ2-2, with 8 bases matching TRBD2. Trimming removed 6 bases from V and 5 bases from J; junction bases left unmatched: 8. Germline CDR1 MNHEY, CDR2 SVGEGT. The CDR3 runs 15 residues. This chain's CDR3 is CASSRRPGGTGELFF. DNA of the CDR3: TGTGCCAGCAGCCGCCGTCCGGGGGGGACCGGGGAGCTGTTTTTT.

The genes are TRBV2 and TRBJ2-7; TRBD1 matches 7 bases. J was trimmed by 4 bases and V by 5 bases; bases with no gene match: 5. The CDR3 loop spans 13 amino acids. CDR1 and CDR2 (germline): SNHLY, FYNNEI. CDR3 DNA sequence: TGTGCCAGCAGTCCCGGGACAGTATACGAGCAGTACTTC. It translates to CASSPGTVYEQYF.

Here the CDR3 DNA reads TGTGCCAGCAGCTTGGACCGTGCGCTGGAGCTGTTTTTT. Translating it yields CASSLDRALELFF. The chain combines TRBV5-6 with TRBJ2-2, with unresolved D. V was trimmed by 0 bases and J by 10 bases, leaving 10 bases between them. This CDR3 is built from 13 residues. Germline assignment: CDR1 SGHDT and CDR2 YYEEEE. The entire variable domain, with the rest obtained from reference TRBV5-6 and TRBJ2-2, is as follows: DAGVTQSPTHLIKTRGQQVTLRCSPKSGHDTVSWYQQALGQGPQFIFQYYEEEERQRGNFPDRFSGHQFPNYSSELNVNALLLGDSALYLCASSLDRALELFFGEGSRLTVL.

The V and J genes are TRBV5-1 and TRBJ2-3, with TRBD1 as a possible D gene (6 bases). Germline loops: CDR1 SGHRS, CDR2 YFSETQ. This CDR3 is 15 amino acids long. V was cut by 1 base and J by 2 bases, with 11 bases left in between. CDR3 sequence: CASSLLTGYTDTQYF. CDR3 DNA: TGCGCCAGCAGCTTGCTAACAGGGTACACAGATACGCAGTATTTT. The full variable domain, its missing parts supplied by reference TRBV5-1 and TRBJ2-3, is KAGVTQTPRYLIKTRGQQVTLSCSPISGHRSVSWYQQTPGQGLQFLFEYFSETQRNKGNFPGRFSGRQFSNSRSEMNVSTLELGDSALYLCASSLLTGYTDTQYFGPGTRLTVL.

This chain joins TRBV5-1 and TRBJ2-1; 9 bases match TRBD2. CDR3 length: 14 residues. In germline, CDR1 is SGHRS, CDR2 YFSETQ. Unmatched junction bases numbered 7, after V lost 6 bases and J lost 6 bases. The CDR3 spells CASIGGGRGNEQFF. In DNA, the CDR3 is TGCGCCAGCATCGGGGGCGGGAGGGGCAATGAGCAGTTCTTC.

The rearrangement links TRBV6-5 to TRBJ2-2, with TRBD2 as a possible D gene (6 bases). Trimming took 11 bases from V and 4 from J, leaving 17 bases between them. CDR1 MNHEY and CDR2 SVGAGI come from the germline V gene. The CDR3 runs 14 residues. The CDR3 is CAVIAERGTGELFF. As DNA, the CDR3 is TGTGCCGTCATAGCGGAGAGGGGCACCGGGGAGCTGTTTTTT.

This clone has more than one count but fewer than ten. This rearrangement joins TRBV6-5 to TRBJ2-1; D is undetermined. The germline V gene encodes CDR1 MNHEY and CDR2 SVGAGI. The CDR3 totals 11 residues. V lost 4 bases and J lost 6, with 4 bases in between. Written as DNA, the CDR3 is TGTGCCAGCAGTTCGTTCAATGAGCAGTTCTTC. Translating gives CASSSFNEQFF.

The gene calls are TRBV6-4 and TRBJ1-2; the match to TRBD1 covers 10 bases. CDR1 MRHNA and CDR2 SNTAGT come from the germline V gene. CDR3 size: 16 residues. J lost 3 bases, V lost 5 bases, and 9 bases had no gene match. Here the CDR3 DNA reads TGTGCCAGCAGTCCGCGTAGACAGGGGGCGGACTATGGCTACACCTTC. Its translation: CASSPRRQGADYGYTF.

This clone has just one count. V and J are TRBV29-1 and TRBJ2-5; D may be TRBD1 (5 bases). V gave up 3 bases and J gave up 5 bases, with 13 bases separating them. CDR1 is SQVTM, CDR2 ANQGSEA, per germline. This CDR3 has 13 amino acids. Here the CDR3 reads CSVEDTPRETQYF. The CDR3 DNA reads TGCAGCGTTGAGGACACGCCCAGGGAGACCCAGTACTTC.

The chain combines TRBV5-1 with TRBJ2-1; a weak D match, TRBD1 (6 bases). Germline V gene sequence: CDR1 SGHRS, CDR2 YFSETQ. V was cut by 0 bases and J by 8 bases, with 12 bases left in between. CDR3 length equals 14 residues. The CDR3 protein is CASSLAGVVDEQFF. Here the CDR3 DNA reads TGCGCCAGCAGCTTGGCAGGGGTTGTGGATGAGCAGTTCTTC.

The rearrangement uses TRBV3-1 (or the pseudogene TRBV3-2) and TRBJ2-7; 12 bases are shared with TRBD2. Germline-derived CDR1 and CDR2 are LGHDT and YNNKEL (reference sequence). V lost 6 bases and J lost 6; bases outside the gene matches: 6. This CDR3 is 14 amino acids long. The CDR3 loop reads CASSLGTSGLEQYF. CDR3 nucleotide sequence: TGTGCCAGCAGTCTGGGGACTAGCGGGCTCGAGCAGTACTTC.

The gene calls are TRBV4-3 and TRBJ1-6; no firm D call. The CDR3 contains 16 residues. V lost 0 bases, J lost 6 bases, and 12 bases lay in between. Looked up from germline, CDR1 is LGHNA and CDR2 is YSLEER. CDR3 DNA sequence: TGCGCCAGCAGCCAAGAAGGCGGCAGAAGTAATTCACCCCTCCACTTT. Its protein product is CASSQEGGRSNSPLHF.

In its sample, this clone was seen once. This sequence joins TRBV19 and TRBJ2-6; D gene unclear. Deletions cut 6 bases from V and 3 bases from J, with 9 bases between. The CDR3 consists of 14 residues. The germline V gene encodes CDR1 LNHDA and CDR2 SQIVND (reference sequence). The CDR3 DNA follows: TGTGCCAGTAGGGCAGCGAGTGGGGCCAACGTCCTGACTTTC. This gives the protein CASRAASGANVLTF.

The rearrangement uses TRBV6-5 and TRBJ2-1, with D perhaps TRBD2 (6 bases). The CDR3 contains 13 residues. V lost 7 bases and J lost 6, with 13 bases in between. Germline CDR1 reads MNHEY; CDR2 reads SVGAGI. The CDR3 sequence: CASTLGLINEQFF. The DNA for the CDR3 is TGTGCCAGCACCTTGGGACTCATCAATGAGCAGTTCTTC.

The V call is TRBV5-4, the J call TRBJ1-1; 7 bases map to TRBD1. CDR3 length: 14 amino acids. The V and J ends lost 4 bases and 5 bases, in that order; junction bases with no gene match: 8. Germline V gene sequence: CDR1 SGHNT, CDR2 YYREEE (reference sequence). Here the CDR3 reads CASSKGGEGTEAFF. CDR3 nucleotide sequence: TGTGCCAGCAGCAAAGGGGGCGAGGGGACTGAAGCTTTCTTT. The full variable domain, completed using reference TRBV5-4 and TRBJ1-1, is ETGVTQSPTHLIKTRGQQVTLRCSSQSGHNTVSWYQQALGQGPQFIFQYYREEENGRGNFPPRFSGLQFPNYSSELNVNALELDDSALYLCASSKGGEGTEAFFGQGTRLTVV.

This sequence joins TRBV5-1 and TRBJ1-6; 9 nucleotides line up with TRBD1. Losses at the gene ends were 0 bases for V and 7 bases for J; bases not matched to a gene: 5. Germline V gives CDR1 SGHRS, CDR2 YFSETQ. The CDR3 is 16 residues long. As DNA, the CDR3 is TGCGCCAGCAGCTTGGACGGACAGGGGTTCAATTCACCCCTCCACTTT. Translating gives CASSLDGQGFNSPLHF.

The gene calls are TRBV6-2 or TRBV6-3 and TRBJ2-2; no clear D gene. This CDR3 region has 14 residues. Trimming took 0 bases from V and 4 from J, leaving 6 bases between them. Looked up from germline, CDR1 is MNHEY and CDR2 is SVGEGT. CDR3 sequence (DNA): TGTGCCAGCAGTTACTCTGAGAGCACCGGGGAGCTGTTTTTT. It encodes CASSYSESTGELFF.

V and J are TRBV18 and TRBJ2-7, with 9 positions matching TRBD2. Germline V gene lookup returns CDR1 KGHSH and CDR2 LQKENI. CDR3 length: 17 amino acids. V trimming: 1 base; J trimming: 7 bases; junction bases outside the gene matches: 14. The CDR3 region has the DNA TGTGCCAGCTCACCACGGGCTACTGGCGGGGGGGCCTTGGAGCAGTACTTC. As protein: CASSPRATGGGALEQYF.

This clone was found a few times. The J gene is TRBJ1-1, the V gene TRBV19, with TRBD1 matching over 12 bases. Losses at the gene ends were 4 bases for V and 4 bases for J; bases not matched to a gene: 10. The CDR3 totals 17 residues. The germline gives CDR1 LNHDA, CDR2 SQIVND (reference sequence). This CDR3 reads CASSNPGTGGLGTEAFF. The CDR3 DNA is TGTGCCAGTAGTAACCCCGGGACAGGGGGCTTAGGCACTGAAGCTTTCTTT.